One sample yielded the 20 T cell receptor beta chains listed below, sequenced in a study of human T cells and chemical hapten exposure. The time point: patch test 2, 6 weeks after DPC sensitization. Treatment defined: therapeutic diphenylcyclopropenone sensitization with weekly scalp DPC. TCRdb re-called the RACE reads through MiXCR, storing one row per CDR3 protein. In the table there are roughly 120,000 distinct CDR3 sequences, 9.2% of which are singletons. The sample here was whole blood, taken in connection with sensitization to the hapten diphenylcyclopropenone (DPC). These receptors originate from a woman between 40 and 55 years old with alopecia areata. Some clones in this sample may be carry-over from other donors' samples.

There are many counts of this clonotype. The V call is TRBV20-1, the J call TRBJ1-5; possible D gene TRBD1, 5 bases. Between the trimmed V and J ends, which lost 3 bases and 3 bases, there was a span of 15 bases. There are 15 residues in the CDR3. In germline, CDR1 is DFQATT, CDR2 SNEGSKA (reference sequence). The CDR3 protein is CSARRSAGINQPQHF. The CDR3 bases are TGCAGTGCTAGGAGGTCGGCAGGGATCAATCAGCCCCAGCATTTT.

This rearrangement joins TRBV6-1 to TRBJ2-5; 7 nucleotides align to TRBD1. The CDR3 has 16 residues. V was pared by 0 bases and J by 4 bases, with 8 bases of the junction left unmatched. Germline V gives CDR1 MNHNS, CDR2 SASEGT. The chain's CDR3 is CASSEAGQAWGETQYF. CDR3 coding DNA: TGTGCCAGCAGTGAAGCAGGACAGGCCTGGGGAGAGACCCAGTACTTC.

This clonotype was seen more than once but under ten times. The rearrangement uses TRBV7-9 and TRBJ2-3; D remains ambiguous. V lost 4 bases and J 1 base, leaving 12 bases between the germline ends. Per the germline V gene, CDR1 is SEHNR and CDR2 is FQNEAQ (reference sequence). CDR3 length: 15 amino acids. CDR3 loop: CASSSRWGGTDTQYF. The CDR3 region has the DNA TGTGCCAGCAGCTCCAGGTGGGGTGGCACAGATACGCAGTATTTT.

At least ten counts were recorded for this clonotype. This CDR3 is CATSRGGAAPDTQYF. CDR3 nucleotide sequence: TGTGCCACCAGCAGGGGAGGGGCCGCTCCAGATACGCAGTATTTT. The rearrangement uses TRBV15 and TRBJ2-3; 7 nucleotides match TRBD2. There are 15 residues in the CDR3. Germline V gene data show CDR1 as LNHNV and CDR2 as YYDKDF (reference sequence). Trimming cost V 3 bases and J 4 bases; bases outside gene matches: 7.

The CDR3 reads CASSLMGTGKDIQYF. The CDR3 DNA reads as TGTGCCAGCAGCTTAATGGGGACAGGGAAGGACATTCAGTACTTC. This chain connects TRBV7-9 to TRBJ2-4; 9 bases fit TRBD1. The J segment lost 8 bases and the V segment lost 2 bases, leaving 7 bases of the junction unmatched. The CDR3 is 15 residues long. Germline assignment: CDR1 SEHNR and CDR2 FQNEAQ (reference sequence).

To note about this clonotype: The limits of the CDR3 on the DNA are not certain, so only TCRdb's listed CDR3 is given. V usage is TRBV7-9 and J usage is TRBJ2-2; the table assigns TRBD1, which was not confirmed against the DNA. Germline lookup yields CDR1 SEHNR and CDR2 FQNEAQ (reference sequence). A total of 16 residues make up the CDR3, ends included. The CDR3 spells CASSFAGGATPGSCFF.

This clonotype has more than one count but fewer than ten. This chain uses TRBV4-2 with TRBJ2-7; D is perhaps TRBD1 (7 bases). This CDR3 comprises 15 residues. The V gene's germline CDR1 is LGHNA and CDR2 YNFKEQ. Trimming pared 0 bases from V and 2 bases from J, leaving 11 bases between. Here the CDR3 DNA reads TGTGCCAGCAGCCAAGACAGGGGGGCCCCCTACGAGCAGTACTTC. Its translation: CASSQDRGAPYEQYF.

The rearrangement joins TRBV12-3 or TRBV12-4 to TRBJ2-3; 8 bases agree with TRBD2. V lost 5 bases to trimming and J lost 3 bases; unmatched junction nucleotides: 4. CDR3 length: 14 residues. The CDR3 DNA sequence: TGTGCCAGCAGTCCGGGACTAGGGACAGATACGCAGTATTTT. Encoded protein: CASSPGLGTDTQYF.

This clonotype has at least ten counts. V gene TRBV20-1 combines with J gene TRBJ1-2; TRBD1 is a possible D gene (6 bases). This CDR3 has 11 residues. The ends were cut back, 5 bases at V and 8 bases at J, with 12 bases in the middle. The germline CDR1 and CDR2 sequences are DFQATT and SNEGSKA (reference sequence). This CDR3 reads CSAGDIEGYTF. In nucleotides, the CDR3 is TGCAGTGCTGGGGACATAGAAGGCTACACCTTC.

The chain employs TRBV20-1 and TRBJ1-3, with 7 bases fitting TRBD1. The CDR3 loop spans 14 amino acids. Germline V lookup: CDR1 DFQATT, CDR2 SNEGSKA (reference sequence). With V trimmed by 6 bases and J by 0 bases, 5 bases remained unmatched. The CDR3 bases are TGCAGTGCCCGGGACAGTCGCTCTGGAAACACCATATATTTT. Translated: CSARDSRSGNTIYF.

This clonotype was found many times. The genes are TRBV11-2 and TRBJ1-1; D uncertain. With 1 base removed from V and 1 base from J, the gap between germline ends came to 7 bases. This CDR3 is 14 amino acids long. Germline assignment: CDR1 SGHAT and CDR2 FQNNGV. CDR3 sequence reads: CASSLGGKNTEAFF. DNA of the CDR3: TGTGCCAGCAGCTTAGGGGGAAAGAACACTGAAGCTTTCTTT.

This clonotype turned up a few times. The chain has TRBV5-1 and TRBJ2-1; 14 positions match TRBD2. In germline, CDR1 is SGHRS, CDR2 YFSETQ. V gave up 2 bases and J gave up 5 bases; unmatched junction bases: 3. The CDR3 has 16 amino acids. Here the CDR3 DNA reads TGCGCCAGCAGCTTAGCGACTAGCGGGGGGGACAATGAGCAGTTCTTC. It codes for CASSLATSGGDNEQFF.

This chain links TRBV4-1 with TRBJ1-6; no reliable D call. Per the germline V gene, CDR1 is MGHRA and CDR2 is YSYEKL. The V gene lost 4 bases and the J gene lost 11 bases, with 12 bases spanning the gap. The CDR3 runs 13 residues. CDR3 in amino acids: CASSPLRETPLHF. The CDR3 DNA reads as TGCGCCAGCAGCCCCTTACGGGAAACACCCCTCCACTTT.

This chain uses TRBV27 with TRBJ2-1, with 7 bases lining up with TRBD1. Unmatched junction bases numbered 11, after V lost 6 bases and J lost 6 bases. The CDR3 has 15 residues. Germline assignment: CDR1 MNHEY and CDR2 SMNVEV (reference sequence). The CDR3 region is CASSSNRGKGNEQFF. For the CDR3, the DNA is TGTGCCAGCAGCTCAAACAGGGGAAAGGGCAATGAGCAGTTCTTC.

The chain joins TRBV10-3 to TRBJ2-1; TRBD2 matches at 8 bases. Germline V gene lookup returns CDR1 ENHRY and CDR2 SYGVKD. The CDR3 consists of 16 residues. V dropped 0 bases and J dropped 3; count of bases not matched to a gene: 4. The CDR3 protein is CAISESERGYYNEQFF. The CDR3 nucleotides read TGTGCCATCAGTGAGTCGGAGCGGGGGTACTACAATGAGCAGTTCTTC.

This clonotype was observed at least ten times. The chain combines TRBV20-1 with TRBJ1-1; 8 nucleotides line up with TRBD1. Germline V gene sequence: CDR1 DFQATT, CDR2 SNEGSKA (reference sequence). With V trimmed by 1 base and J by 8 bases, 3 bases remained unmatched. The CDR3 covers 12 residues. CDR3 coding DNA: TGCAGTGCTAGAGGCGACAGGGGAGAAGCTTTCTTT. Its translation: CSARGDRGEAFF.

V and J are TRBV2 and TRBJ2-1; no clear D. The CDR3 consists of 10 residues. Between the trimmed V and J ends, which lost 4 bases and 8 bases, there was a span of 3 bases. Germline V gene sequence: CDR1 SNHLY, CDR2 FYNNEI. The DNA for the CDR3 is TGTGCCAGCAGTGGTCATGAGCAGTTCTTC. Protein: CASSGHEQFF.

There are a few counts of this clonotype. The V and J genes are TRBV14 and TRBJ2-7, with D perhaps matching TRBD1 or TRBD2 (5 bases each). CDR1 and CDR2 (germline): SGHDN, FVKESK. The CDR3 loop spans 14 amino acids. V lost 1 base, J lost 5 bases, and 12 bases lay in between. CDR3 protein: CASSQVPGTHEQYF. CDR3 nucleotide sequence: TGTGCCAGCAGCCAAGTCCCAGGGACCCACGAGCAGTACTTC.

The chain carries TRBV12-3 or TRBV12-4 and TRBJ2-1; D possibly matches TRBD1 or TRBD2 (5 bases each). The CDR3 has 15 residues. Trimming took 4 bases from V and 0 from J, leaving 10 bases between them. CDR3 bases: TGTGCCAGCAGTTCCGGGACCAACTCCTACAATGAGCAGTTCTTC. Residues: CASSSGTNSYNEQFF.

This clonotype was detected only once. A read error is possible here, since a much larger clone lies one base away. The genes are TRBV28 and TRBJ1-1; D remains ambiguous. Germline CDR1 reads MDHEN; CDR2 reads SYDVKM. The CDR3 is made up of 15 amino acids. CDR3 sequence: CASSLLIGLMAEASF. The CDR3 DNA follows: TGTGCCAGCAGTCTCCTGATAGGCCTCATGGCTGAAGCTTCCTTT. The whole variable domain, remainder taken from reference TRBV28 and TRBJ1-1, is DVKVTQSSRYLVKRTGEKVFLECVQDMDHENMFWYRQDPGLGLRLIYFSYDVKMKEKGDIPEGYSVSREKKERFSLILESASTNQTSMYLCASSLLIGLMAEASFGQGTRLTVV.